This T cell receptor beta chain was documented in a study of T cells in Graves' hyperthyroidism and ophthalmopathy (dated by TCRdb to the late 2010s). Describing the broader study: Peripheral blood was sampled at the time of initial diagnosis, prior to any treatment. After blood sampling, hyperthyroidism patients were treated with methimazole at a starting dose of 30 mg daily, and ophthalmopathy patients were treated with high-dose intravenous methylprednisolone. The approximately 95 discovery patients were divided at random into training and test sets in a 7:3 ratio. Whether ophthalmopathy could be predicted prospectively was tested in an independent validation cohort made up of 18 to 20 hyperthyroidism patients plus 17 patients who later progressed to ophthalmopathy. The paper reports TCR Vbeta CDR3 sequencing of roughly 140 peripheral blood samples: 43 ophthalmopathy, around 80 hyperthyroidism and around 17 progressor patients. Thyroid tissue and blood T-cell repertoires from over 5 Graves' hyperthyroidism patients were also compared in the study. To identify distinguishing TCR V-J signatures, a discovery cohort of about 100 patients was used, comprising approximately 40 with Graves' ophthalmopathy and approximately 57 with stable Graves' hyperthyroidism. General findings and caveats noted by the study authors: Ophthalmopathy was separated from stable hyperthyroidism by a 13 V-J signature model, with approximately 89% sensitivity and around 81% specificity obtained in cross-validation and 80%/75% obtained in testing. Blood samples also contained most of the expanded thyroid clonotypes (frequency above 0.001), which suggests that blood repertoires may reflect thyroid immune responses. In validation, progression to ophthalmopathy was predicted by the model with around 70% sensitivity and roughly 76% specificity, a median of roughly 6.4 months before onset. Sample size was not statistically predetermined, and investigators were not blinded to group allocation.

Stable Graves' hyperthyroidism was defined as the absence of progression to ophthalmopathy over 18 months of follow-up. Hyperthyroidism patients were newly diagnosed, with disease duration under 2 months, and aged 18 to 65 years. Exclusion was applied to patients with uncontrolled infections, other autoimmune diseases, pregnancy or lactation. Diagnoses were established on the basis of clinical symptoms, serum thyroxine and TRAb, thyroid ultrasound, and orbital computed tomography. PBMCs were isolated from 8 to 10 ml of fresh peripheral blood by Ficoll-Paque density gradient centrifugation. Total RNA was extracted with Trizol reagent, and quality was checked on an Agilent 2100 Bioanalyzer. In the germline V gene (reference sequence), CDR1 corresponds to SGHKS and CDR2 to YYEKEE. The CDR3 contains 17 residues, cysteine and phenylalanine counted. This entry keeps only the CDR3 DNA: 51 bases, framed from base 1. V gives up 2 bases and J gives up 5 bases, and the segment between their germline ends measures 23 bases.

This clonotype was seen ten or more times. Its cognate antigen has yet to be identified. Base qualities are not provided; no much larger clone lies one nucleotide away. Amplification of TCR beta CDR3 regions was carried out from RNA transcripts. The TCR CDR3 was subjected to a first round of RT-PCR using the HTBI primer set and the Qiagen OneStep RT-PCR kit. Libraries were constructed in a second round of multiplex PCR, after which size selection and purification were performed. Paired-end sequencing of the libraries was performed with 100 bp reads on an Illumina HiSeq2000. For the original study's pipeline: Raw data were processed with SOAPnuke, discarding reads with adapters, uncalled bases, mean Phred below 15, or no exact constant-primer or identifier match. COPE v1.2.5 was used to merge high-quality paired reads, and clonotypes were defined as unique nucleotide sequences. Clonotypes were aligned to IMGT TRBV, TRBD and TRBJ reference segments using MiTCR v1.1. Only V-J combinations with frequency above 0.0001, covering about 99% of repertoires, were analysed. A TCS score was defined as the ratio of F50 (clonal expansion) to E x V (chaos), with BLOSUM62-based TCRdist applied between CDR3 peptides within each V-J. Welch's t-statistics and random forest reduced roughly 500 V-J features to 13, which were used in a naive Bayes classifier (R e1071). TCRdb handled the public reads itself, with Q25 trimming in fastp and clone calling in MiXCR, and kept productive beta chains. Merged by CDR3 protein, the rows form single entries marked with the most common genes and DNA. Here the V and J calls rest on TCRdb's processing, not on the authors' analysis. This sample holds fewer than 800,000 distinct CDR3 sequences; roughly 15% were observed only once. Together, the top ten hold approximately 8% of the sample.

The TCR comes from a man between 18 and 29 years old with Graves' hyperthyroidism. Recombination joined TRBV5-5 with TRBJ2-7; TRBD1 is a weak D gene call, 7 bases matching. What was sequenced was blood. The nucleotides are TGTGCCAGCAGCTTTAGTGTCGCGGGACAGCGGCACGACGAGCAGTACTTC. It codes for CASSFSVAGQRHDEQYF.